The T cell receptor beta chain under discussion was sequenced for a study of blood T cell repertoires in COVID-19. This CDR3 has 10 residues. CDR1 and CDR2 from the germline V gene are SEHNR and FQNEAQ (reference sequence). This clone appeared a single time. How the authors handled the data: From reference gene primer amplification, estimates of nucleated cell counts were derived. Sequenced by immunoSEQ multiplex PCR; TCRdb stores in-frame clones only, minus some. V and J calls and clone size are given by that table; D and trimming were obtained from the DNA. The data show roughly 38,000 clones, about nine tenths seen once.

Specimen: peripheral blood. The clonotype originates from a man aged 50 or older with active COVID-19. The chain carries TRBV7-9 and TRBJ1-2; no clear D. CDR3 sequence reads: CAIGRVGYTF. For the CDR3, the DNA is TGTGCGATTGGGAGGGTTGGCTACACCTTC.